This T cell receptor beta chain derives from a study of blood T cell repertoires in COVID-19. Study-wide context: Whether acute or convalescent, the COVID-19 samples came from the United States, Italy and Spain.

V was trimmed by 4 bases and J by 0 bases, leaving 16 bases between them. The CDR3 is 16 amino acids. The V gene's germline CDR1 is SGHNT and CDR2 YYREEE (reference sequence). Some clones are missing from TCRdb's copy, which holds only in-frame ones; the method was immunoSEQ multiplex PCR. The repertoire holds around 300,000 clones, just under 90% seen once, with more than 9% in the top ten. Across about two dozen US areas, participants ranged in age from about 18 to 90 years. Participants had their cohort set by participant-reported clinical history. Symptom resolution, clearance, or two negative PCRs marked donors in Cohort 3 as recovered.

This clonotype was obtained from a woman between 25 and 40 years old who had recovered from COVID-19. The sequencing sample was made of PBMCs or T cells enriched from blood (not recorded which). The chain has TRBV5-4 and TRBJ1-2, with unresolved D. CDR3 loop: CASSPGLVASNYGYTF. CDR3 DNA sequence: TGTGCCAGCAGCCCCGGGTTAGTGGCTTCTAACTATGGCTACACCTTC.